A single T cell receptor (beta chain) is shown here with its context. This receptor's antigen is unknown. Base qualities are not provided; no much larger clone lies one nucleotide away. Participants in the prospective study were aged about 18 to 89 years, lived in under 30 United States geographic areas, and enrolled through a virtual design. Cohort assignment in the prospective study relied on participant-reported clinical history from a screening survey and a study questionnaire. Exposed participants had been in contact, within 2 weeks of entering the study, with a person who had a PCR-confirmed or clinician-diagnosed case of COVID-19. Each participant in the prospective study had whole blood, serum and a nasopharyngeal or oropharyngeal swab collected by mobile phlebotomists. Prospective study participants could optionally give additional blood draws and questionnaires over an approximately 2-month period. Before DNA extraction, prospective study blood samples were shipped either frozen or at room temperature.

This record belongs to a study of blood T cell repertoires in COVID-19 (dated by TCRdb to about 2020). As for the study more broadly: Samples covering the acute and convalescent phases of COVID-19 were provided by collaborators in the United States, Italy and Spain. The samples were drawn from two sources: the first 160 participants of the ongoing ImmuneRACE study, and fewer than 1,500 subjects contributed by 6 global collaborators. The prospective study material was composed of cDNA or gDNA derived from T cells, B-cell-depleted T cells, or PBMCs. The repertoires were released in a freely available public database meant as a resource for research on the immune response to SARS-CoV-2. Where HLA class I and class II types were available, the types were taken from metadata supplied by the sample provider, not from assay-based typing. A de-identified subject ID, COVID-19 status, age in years and sex were almost always included in the sample metadata. Subjects who had been exposed to COVID-19, were actively infected with it, or had recovered from it provided the deeply sampled blood TCRbeta repertoires that made up the dataset. Beyond this particular receptor, the publication reports: The amount of clinical and demographic metadata varied by source and participant and was provided uncurated.

The germline V gene encodes CDR1 SGHRS and CDR2 YFSETQ. The CDR3, cysteine through phenylalanine, is 13 amino acids long. The CDR3 DNA has 39 bases and is translated from base 1. V drops 0 bases and J drops 8 bases, leaving 11 bases in between. TCRbeta CDR3 regions were amplified from genomic DNA using the immunoSEQ Assay, a bias-controlled multiplex PCR. The authors processed their data as follows. Within the assay, amplification of reference gene primers was used to estimate how many nucleated cells each sample contained. To quantify the absolute abundance of each unique TCRbeta CDR3 rearrangement, sequence reads were collapsed and filtered. For each sample, productive Simpson clonality was calculated as the square root of Simpson's diversity index over productive rearrangements. TCRdb holds this immuneACCESS table with in-frame rearrangements only. Some clones are missing; in checked studies, unresolved V genes explain under half, and the rest has no known cause. V and J calls plus clone size are reproduced from that table; the DNA served to infer D and trimming. The sample table lists roughly 200,000 clones, 75% to 90% of them with a count of one. Approximately 4.8% of the sample rests with the top ten.

The receptor was isolated from a woman aged 25 to 39 who had been exposed to COVID-19. Sequenced: PBMCs or T cells enriched from blood (not recorded which). The rearranged chain carries TRBV5-1 and TRBJ1-2; no D gene can be assigned with confidence. DNA sequence: TGCGCCAGCAGCTTGGCTACCGCTTGGGGCTACACCTTC. The encoded protein is CASSLATAWGYTF.